A selection of T cell receptor beta chains follows, all from one sample in a study of spatial heterogeneity in lung cancer. TCRdb passed the 5' RACE reads through MiXCR, listing each CDR3 protein once. The table has roughly 28,000 distinct CDR3 sequences, more than 5.5% seen once. The material sequenced was lung tumor tissue, taken at surgery. The receptor source for this set is a male donor with early-stage non-small cell lung cancer. The CDR3 runs from the conserved cysteine through the conserved F or W. The D gene is left open where the match is weak. Only part of the rows carry a size: once, few, many, or a class if the clone is expanded.

TRBV6-5	-	TRBJ2-3	many	TGTGCCAGCGGGGCCGCTTCTAGCACAGATACGCAGTATTTT	CASGAASSTDTQYF
TRBV5-1	-	TRBJ2-2	many	TGCGCCAGCAGCTGGGGGGCCGGGGAGCTGTTTTTT	CASSWGAGELFF
TRBV4-2	TRBD1	TRBJ1-6	few	TGTGCCAGCAGCCCATCCGGGACAGGGGGCAGGTCACCCCTCCACTTT	CASSPSGTGGRSPLHF
TRBV20-1	-	TRBJ1-4	few	TGCAGTGCTAGAGATTTGCAGGGGTGGACTAATGAAAAACTGTTTTTT	CSARDLQGWTNEKLFF
TRBV20-1	-	TRBJ1-1	many	TGCAGTGCTAGAGATAGCCCCACTACTGAAGCTTTCTTT	CSARDSPTTEAFF
TRBV3-1	TRBD2	TRBJ2-3	-	TGTGCCAGCAGCCAACCAGGGGCTAGCGGGAGAACAGATACGCAGTATTTT	CASSQPGASGRTDTQYF
TRBV7-2	-	TRBJ1-3	-	TGTGCCAGCAGCTCAGGACAGACGAACACCATATATTTT	CASSSGQTNTIYF
TRBV7-2	-	TRBJ1-2	many	TGTGCCAGCAGAAAGACAGAAAACTATGGCTACACCTTC	CASRKTENYGYTF
TRBV7-8	TRBD1	TRBJ1-6	many	TGTGCCAGCAGCCCAACCCCACAGGGGGTGACACCCCTCCACTTT	CASSPTPQGVTPLHF
TRBV6-1	-	TRBJ1-4	many	TGTGCCACCGCCTTCAGGGAGGATAATGAAAAACTGTTTTTT	CATAFREDNEKLFF
TRBV29-1	-	TRBJ1-2	medium-sized	TGCAGCGTTGACCAGGGCAAAAGGGGCTACACCTTC	CSVDQGKRGYTF
TRBV20-1	-	TRBJ1-2	-	TGCAGTGCTAGAGATCCCACTGGGTATGGCTACACCTTC	CSARDPTGYGYTF
TRBV18	-	TRBJ1-6	-	TGTGCCAGCTCACGGCAGACAAATAATTCACCCCTCCACTTT	CASSRQTNNSPLHF
TRBV6-2/TRBV6-3	-	TRBJ2-2	many	TGTGCCAGCAGTTATCCCAGTGGGGGAGTGGGGGAGCTGTTTTTT	CASSYPSGGVGELFF
TRBV2	-	TRBJ2-7	many	TGTGCCAGCAGTGATCTACGCTCCTACGAGCAGTACTTC	CASSDLRSYEQYF
TRBV7-2	TRBD1	TRBJ1-2	many	TGTGCCAGCAGCTTAGGGACAGGGGTAGGCTACACCTTC	CASSLGTGVGYTF
TRBV20-1	-	TRBJ1-1	few	TGCAGTGCTAGAAGAGATTCAGGGCGCGCTGAAGCTTTCTTT	CSARRDSGRAEAFF
TRBV7-9	-	TRBJ1-3	-	TGTGCCAGCAACTACCTTGGAAACACCATATATTTT	CASNYLGNTIYF
TRBV12-3/TRBV12-4	-	TRBJ1-4	many	TGTGCCAGCAAGACGACAAGTGCAGTCCTTAATGAAAAACTGTTTTTT	CASKTTSAVLNEKLFF
TRBV6-1	-	TRBJ1-2	many	TGTGCCAGCAGTGAAAACTATGGCTACACCTTC	CASSENYGYTF
TRBV7-2	-	TRBJ1-3	many	TGTGCCAGCAGCCCCGGGGGCGGCTCTGGAAACACCATATATTTT	CASSPGGGSGNTIYF
TRBV11-2	-	TRBJ2-1	many	TGTGCCAGCAGCTTATTCCAGGGAAGCGATGAGCAGTTCTTC	CASSLFQGSDEQFF
TRBV29-1	-	TRBJ2-5	few	TGCAGCGTTGAAATCGGACGGATCCAAGAGACCCAGTACTTC	CSVEIGRIQETQYF
TRBV7-9	TRBD2	TRBJ2-2	few	TGTGCCAGCAGCTTAGTAGTAGCGGGGGAGTACACCGGGGAGCTGTTTTTT	CASSLVVAGEYTGELFF
TRBV20-1	-	TRBJ2-7	few	TGCAGTGGGGCAGGGAGGCCCTACGAGCAGTACTTC	CSGAGRPYEQYF
TRBV2	TRBD2	TRBJ2-1	few	TGTGCCAGCAGCGGGGGGACGGGCAGACAGCAGTTCTTC	CASSGGTGRQQFF
TRBV12-3/TRBV12-4	-	TRBJ1-5	-	TGTGCCAGCAGTTTGAACAGCTACAATCAGCCCCAGCATTTT	CASSLNSYNQPQHF
TRBV5-1	TRBD1	TRBJ1-4	-	TGCGCCAGCAGCCTCCGACAGGGGACTAATGAAAAACTGTTTTTT	CASSLRQGTNEKLFF
TRBV29-1	TRBD1	TRBJ1-4	once	TGCAGCGTTTCTGACAGGGGGCTCGTTGAAAAACTGTTTTTT	CSVSDRGLVEKLFF
TRBV2	-	TRBJ2-7	medium-sized	TGTGCCAGCGTTAAGGACTCCACTGGCGAGCAGTACTTC	CASVKDSTGEQYF
TRBV10-3	TRBD1	TRBJ1-5	many	TGTGCCATCAGCGGGACAGGGGGCTTTCAGCCCCAGCATTTT	CAISGTGGFQPQHF
TRBV20-1	-	TRBJ1-2	few	TGCAGTGCCGCAGGGTGGGAGAGAGACTATGGCTACACCTTC	CSAAGWERDYGYTF
TRBV28	TRBD1	TRBJ2-2	many	TGTGCCAGTGACAGGGGTTCGAACACCGGGGAGCTGTTTTTT	CASDRGSNTGELFF
TRBV12-3/TRBV12-4	TRBD1	TRBJ1-5	many	TGTGCCAGCAGGCCGACAGGGAATAATCAGCCCCAGCATTTT	CASRPTGNNQPQHF
TRBV28	-	TRBJ2-7	many	TGTGCCAGCAGTTACACCAGCCGGATCTCCTACGAGCAGTACTTC	CASSYTSRISYEQYF
TRBV6-5	-	TRBJ2-7	-	TGTGCCAGCACCTCCGACAGCTCCTACGAGCAGTACTTC	CASTSDSSYEQYF
TRBV7-2	TRBD1	TRBJ1-5	many	TGTGCCAGCAGCTTAGACAGGGGGCAGGATCAGCCCCAGCATTTT	CASSLDRGQDQPQHF
TRBV6-1	TRBD1	TRBJ2-6	many	TGTGCCAGCAGCCGGACAGGGTTTCAGTCTGGGGCCAACGTCCTGACTTTC	CASSRTGFQSGANVLTF
TRBV9	-	TRBJ2-1	many	TGTGCCAGCAGCGTAGATACGGGGGTGACTAATGAGCAGTTCTTC	CASSVDTGVTNEQFF
TRBV5-1	TRBD1	TRBJ1-5	-	TGCGCCAGCAGCTTAACAGGGGGCGGTCAGCCCCAGCATTTT	CASSLTGGGQPQHF
TRBV9	-	TRBJ1-5	many	TGTGCCAGCAGCGTCGGGGGGTTGGATCAGCCCCAGCATTTT	CASSVGGLDQPQHF
TRBV4-2	-	TRBJ2-3	many	TGTGCCAGCAGCCAAGTATTCGGGGCCAGAGATACGCAGTATTTT	CASSQVFGARDTQYF
TRBV5-1	-	TRBJ2-2	many	TGCGCCAGCAGCTTCCGAGGGCTAACCAACACCGGGGAGCTGTTTTTT	CASSFRGLTNTGELFF
TRBV28	-	TRBJ1-1	many	TGTGCCATCCAGGGGTTTAGGAACACTGAAGCTTTCTTT	CAIQGFRNTEAFF
TRBV25-1	-	TRBJ1-4	few	TGTGCCAGCAGTGAAGAGGGGGGAAGTTATGAAAAACTGTTTTTT	CASSEEGGSYEKLFF
TRBV5-1	TRBD2	TRBJ2-1	many	TGCGCCAGCAGCACCTTTTCCTTGGCGGGGGGATACAATGAGCAGTTCTTC	CASSTFSLAGGYNEQFF
TRBV4-3	-	TRBJ1-3	many	TGCGCCAGCAGCCAAGGGTCGACTTCTGGAAACACCATATATTTT	CASSQGSTSGNTIYF
TRBV20-1	TRBD1	TRBJ2-7	many	TGCAGTGCTAGACACGGGACAGGGCTTTCAAAGGAGTACTTC	CSARHGTGLSKEYF
TRBV6-6	-	TRBJ1-1	few	TGTGCCAGCAGTTCGAACCCCCGCGGGAACACTGAAGCTTTCTTT	CASSSNPRGNTEAFF
TRBV29-1	TRBD1	TRBJ1-2	many	TGCAGCGTCGCAGGGACAGGGGGAAGCTATGGCTACACCTTC	CSVAGTGGSYGYTF